This TCR beta chain stems from a study of T cells expressing NK-cell markers. Using the 5' RACE reads, TCRdb records one entry per CDR3 protein without DNA. The listing contains about 540,000 distinct CDR3 sequences. Sequenced material: blood T cells: a sorted CD56 or NKG2C T cell subset, CD4+ or CD8+ T cells, or bulk PBMC T cells (not recorded which). The sequence was collected from a man between 18 and 35 years old in good health.

CDR3 sequence: CSVPRQGGGYTF. The gene calls are TRBV29-1 and TRBJ1-2; checking the TCRdb D call of TRBD1 is not possible without DNA. The CDR3 covers 12 residues. The germline V gene encodes CDR1 SQVTM and CDR2 ANQGSEA.